There are many counts of the clone carrying this T cell receptor beta chain. Its antigen is unknown. RNA transcripts were the template for amplifying TCR beta CDR3 regions. First-round RT-PCR with HTBI primers amplified the TCR CDR3 region. TCRdb analysed the multiplex PCR reads with MiXCR anew, one entry per CDR3 protein. This sample has under 650,000 distinct CDR3 sequences; around 15% occur once, and the top ten carry 3.8%. The record originates from a study of T cells in Graves' hyperthyroidism and ophthalmopathy. Study outcomes and limitations: In blood, most of the thyroid clonotypes expanded above 0.001 were also present.

Stable hyperthyroidism: no ophthalmopathy progression over 18 months of follow-up. Germline loops: CDR1 SEHNR, CDR2 FQNEAQ (reference sequence). The germline V and J ends were trimmed by 1 base and 5 bases, with 7 bases remaining between them. The CDR3 is 13 amino acids. What was sequenced was blood. The clonotype was recovered from a woman between 25 and 40 years old with Graves' hyperthyroidism. V and J are TRBV7-9 and TRBJ2-3; perhaps TRBD2 as D (5 bases). The DNA for the CDR3 is TGTGCCAGCAGCTTAGTGGCGGGAGATACGCAGTATTTT. Amino acids: CASSLVAGDTQYF.